This T cell receptor (beta chain) was sequenced in a study of identical twins. Template switching created a universal primer site, and the cDNA included unique molecular identifiers. TCRdb re-called the 5' RACE reads through MiXCR, storing one row per CDR3 protein. The data hold around 250,000 distinct CDR3 sequences, with about 13% observed a single time. The same specimen was also included in a second study, on yellow fever vaccine responses in identical twins.

Sequencing used memory (CD45RO+) T cells sorted from blood. The sequence was collected from a woman younger than 35 in good health.

CDR3 loop: CSVVIGSGANVLTF. The CDR3 coding sequence is TGCAGCGTTGTGATCGGGTCTGGGGCCAACGTCCTGACTTTC. The V call is TRBV29-1, the J call TRBJ2-6; D gene uncertain. The V and J ends lost 4 bases and 1 base respectively, with 8 bases between them. This CDR3 region has 14 residues. CDR1 is SQVTM, CDR2 ANQGSEA, per germline.